These 15 T cell receptor beta chains came from one sample sequenced in a study of blood T cell repertoires in COVID-19. This table comes from immunoSEQ multiplex PCR, and its TCRdb copy is limited to in-frame clones, with some not included. Here the sample spans about 240,000 clones, around 86% being singletons. Specimen: peripheral blood. The receptors stem from a man under 40 who had recovered from COVID-19.

The chain couples TRBV2 to TRBJ1-2, with D perhaps TRBD1 (5 bases). Germline CDR1 reads SNHLY; CDR2 reads FYNNEI. The V and J ends lost 8 bases and 6 bases respectively, with 13 bases between them. CDR3 length equals 12 residues. The CDR3 DNA reads TGTGCCAGCGATCCGGGGGAAGATGGCTACACCTTC. It codes for CASDPGEDGYTF.

This clone came up a few times. V and J are TRBV7-3 and TRBJ2-1; 11 nucleotides match TRBD2. Per the germline V gene, CDR1 is SGHTA and CDR2 is FQGTGA. The CDR3 contains 15 residues. V lost 1 base and J lost 8; bases outside the gene matches: 4. Here the CDR3 DNA reads TGTGCCAGCAGCTTAATCGGGACTAGCGGCGATGAGCAGTTCTTC. Amino acid sequence: CASSLIGTSGDEQFF.

The chain links TRBV4-1 to TRBJ2-3; the D gene is possibly TRBD1 (5 bases). The CDR3 totals 18 residues. The germline CDR1 and CDR2 sequences are MGHRA and YSYEKL. V was cut by 4 bases and J by 2 bases, with 22 bases left in between. The chain's CDR3 is CASSRLGVGHGNTDTQYF. CDR3 DNA sequence: TGCGCCAGCAGCCGCCTAGGGGTCGGCCATGGGAACACAGATACGCAGTATTTT.

This rearrangement joins TRBV6-1 to TRBJ2-3, with 8 bases lining up with TRBD2. Germline assignment: CDR1 MNHNS and CDR2 SASEGT. This CDR3 has 14 amino acids. V lost 3 bases and J lost 1; bases outside the gene matches: 0. CDR3 sequence reads: CASSDSGGTDTQYF. The CDR3 DNA sequence: TGTGCCAGCAGTGATAGCGGGGGCACAGATACGCAGTATTTT.

V and J are TRBV5-8 and TRBJ1-1; D is undetermined. Germline V gene lookup returns CDR1 SGHTS and CDR2 YDEGEE. This CDR3 has 14 amino acids. The V end was cut by 6 bases, the J end by 3 bases, with 15 bases between. The CDR3 bases are TGTGCCAGCACATCAAGAGGGTTCGACACTGAAGCTTTCTTT. Encoded protein: CASTSRGFDTEAFF. Full variable domain (missing parts from reference TRBV5-8 and TRBJ1-1): EAGVTQSPTHLIKTRGQQATLRCSPISGHTSVYWYQQALGLGLQFLLWYDEGEERNRGNFPPRFSGRQFPNYSSELNVNALELEDSALYLCASTSRGFDTEAFFGQGTRLTVV.

This clone has more than one count but fewer than ten. This chain joins TRBV4-2 and TRBJ2-1; a weak D match, TRBD2 (6 bases). Trimming stripped 1 base from V and 6 bases from J, with 10 bases between. CDR1 and CDR2 from the germline V gene are LGHNA and YNFKEQ. This CDR3 has 14 amino acids. CDR3 sequence (DNA): TGTGCCAGCAGCCAAGCGGGGGAAGCCAATGAGCAGTTCTTC. This translates into CASSQAGEANEQFF.

The DNA of the CDR3 is TGTGCCAGCAGCCCGGGACAGGGTGCCTCTGGGGCCAACGTCCTGACTTTC. As protein: CASSPGQGASGANVLTF. The chain employs TRBV5-4 and TRBJ2-6; TRBD1 aligns across 9 bases. The CDR3 contains 17 residues. Germline-derived CDR1 and CDR2 are SGHNT and YYREEE (reference sequence). The J segment lost 0 bases and the V segment lost 4 bases, leaving 5 bases of the junction unmatched. Combining the CDR3 with reference TRBV5-4 and TRBJ2-6 gives the whole variable domain ETGVTQSPTHLIKTRGQQVTLRCSSQSGHNTVSWYQQALGQGPQFIFQYYREEENGRGNFPPRFSGLQFPNYSSELNVNALELDDSALYLCASSPGQGASGANVLTFGAGSRLTVL.

This clone was detected only once. The V gene is TRBV4-1, the J gene TRBJ2-1; D remains ambiguous. Trimming removed 2 bases from V and 0 bases from J, with 11 bases in between. The CDR3 has 16 amino acids. Per germline, CDR1 MGHRA and CDR2 YSYEKL. CDR3 sequence reads: CASSQLDIVSYNEQFF. In nucleotides, the CDR3 is TGCGCCAGCAGCCAACTAGATATCGTCTCCTACAATGAGCAGTTCTTC.

This clone was counted a few times. The rearrangement uses TRBV4-1 and TRBJ1-2; D is ambiguous. Germline CDR1 MGHRA, CDR2 YSYEKL. This CDR3 spans 16 amino acids. V was shortened by 1 base and J by 0 bases, with 12 bases between the two germline ends. The CDR3 DNA reads as TGCGCCAGCAGCCAAGTCTTGAACAAAGCTAACTATGGCTACACCTTC. It is translated as CASSQVLNKANYGYTF.

This chain uses TRBV6-1 with TRBJ2-6, with TRBD2 matching over 7 bases. In germline, CDR1 is MNHNS, CDR2 SASEGT. Trimming cost V 1 base and J 0 bases; bases outside gene matches: 0. The CDR3 runs to 16 residues. The CDR3 reads CASSEGGGSGANVLTF. In DNA form, the CDR3 reads TGTGCCAGCAGTGAAGGGGGGGGCTCTGGGGCCAACGTCCTGACTTTC.

This chain joins TRBV4-1 and TRBJ1-1; TRBD1 matches at 10 bases. The junction had 8 bases not matched to a gene; V was cut back by 0 bases and J by 10 bases. In germline, CDR1 is MGHRA, CDR2 YSYEKL. There are 15 residues in the CDR3. The CDR3 here is CASSQEPGQGRGAFF. CDR3 nucleotides: TGCGCCAGCAGCCAAGAACCGGGACAGGGGCGGGGAGCTTTCTTT.

V and J are TRBV9 and TRBJ1-4; D remains ambiguous. Trimming left V 1 base short and J 7 bases short, with 14 bases between. Germline CDR1 and CDR2: SGDLS and YYNGEE. The CDR3 loop spans 15 amino acids. The CDR3 here is CASSVREAVGEKLFF. CDR3 DNA: TGTGCCAGCAGCGTAAGAGAAGCCGTCGGTGAAAAACTGTTTTTT.

The gene calls are TRBV4-1 and TRBJ2-5, with unresolved D. The CDR3 is 14 amino acids. The germline V gene encodes CDR1 MGHRA and CDR2 YSYEKL. Trimming took 1 base from V and 5 from J, leaving 11 bases between them. The CDR3 DNA sequence: TGCGCCAGCAGCCAAGGATCGAGGCAGGAGACCCAGTACTTC. It translates to CASSQGSRQETQYF.

The J gene is TRBJ1-1, the V gene TRBV6-1, with a weak D call TRBD1 (6 bases). The germline V gene has CDR1 MNHNS and CDR2 SASEGT. The CDR3 contains 14 residues. V lost 0 bases and J lost 8, with 13 bases in between. The DNA of the CDR3 is TGTGCCAGCAGTGAAGCGCTAACTACAGGGGAAGCTTTCTTT. Protein product: CASSEALTTGEAFF.

The chain joins TRBV3-1 (or the pseudogene TRBV3-2) to TRBJ2-2, with 11 bases matching TRBD2. CDR1 is LGHDT and CDR2 is YNNKEL in the germline V gene (reference sequence). The CDR3 covers 16 residues. V trimming: 3 bases; J trimming: 6 bases; junction bases outside the gene matches: 6. CDR3 in amino acids: CASSQHLAGGAGELFF. Written as DNA, the CDR3 is TGTGCCAGCAGCCAGCATCTAGCGGGGGGTGCCGGGGAGCTGTTTTTT.